This T cell receptor beta chain was recorded in a study of T cells after yellow fever vaccination. TCRdb reanalysed the 5' RACE reads using MiXCR and keeps one entry per CDR3 protein. The repertoire includes about 350,000 distinct CDR3 sequences, 8% to 9.5% of them detected once, and under 20% sits in the top ten. V was shortened by 0 bases and J by 7 bases, with 10 bases between the two germline ends. CDR1 is SGHVS and CDR2 is FQNEAQ in the germline V gene. The CDR3 has 14 amino acids. The TCR comes from a man between 18 and 29 years old who received the YFV17D yellow fever vaccine. The material was PBMCs, obtained roughly 45 days after the first yellow fever vaccination. The rearrangement uses TRBV7-8 and TRBJ2-1; D call uncertain. CDR3 protein: CASSLARSRNEQFF. The CDR3, as DNA: TGTGCCAGCAGCTTAGCGCGGTCCAGGAATGAGCAGTTCTTC. The full variable domain, rest sourced from reference TRBV7-8 and TRBJ2-1, is GAGVSQSPRYKVAKRGQDVALRCDPISGHVSLFWYQQALGQGPEFLTYFQNEAQLDKSGLPSDRFFAERPEGSVSTLKIQRTQQEDSAVYLCASSLARSRNEQFFGPGTRLTVL.